One and the same sample provided the 9 T cell receptor beta chains below, sequenced in a study of cytomegalovirus exposure and HLA in healthy donors. Amplification used 60 Vbeta primers and 13 Jbeta primers. This table comes from immunoSEQ multiplex PCR, and its TCRdb copy is limited to in-frame clones, with some not included. The sample shows more than 200,000 clones, roughly 84% of them seen only once. The sample consisted of PBMCs. The receptor source for this set is a human donor in good health.

J is TRBJ1-1 and V is TRBV29-1; D is ambiguous. V lost 5 bases and J lost 4, with 17 bases in between. Germline V gene lookup returns CDR1 SQVTM and CDR2 ANQGSEA. The CDR3 runs 14 residues. The chain's CDR3 is CSVRGIGVATEAFF. CDR3 nucleotides: TGCAGCGTTAGAGGTATCGGGGTTGCCACTGAAGCTTTCTTT.

The CDR3 coding sequence is TGTGCCTGGAGGACAGGGTGGCAAGAGACCCAGTACTTC. Amino acid sequence: CAWRTGWQETQYF. The rearrangement uses TRBV30 and TRBJ2-5, with TRBD1 identical over 7 bases. The CDR3 runs 13 residues. CDR1 GTSNPN and CDR2 SVGIG come from the germline V gene (reference sequence). The V and J ends lost 3 bases and 2 bases, in that order; junction bases with no gene match: 3.

The gene calls are TRBV29-1 and TRBJ1-3; D is unclear. There are 15 residues in the CDR3. Germline loops: CDR1 SQVTM, CDR2 ANQGSEA. With 7 bases removed from V and 2 bases from J, the gap between germline ends came to 18 bases. The CDR3 loop is CSAESGETAGNTIYF. CDR3 DNA: TGCAGCGCAGAGAGCGGGGAAACGGCTGGAAACACCATATATTTT.

The chain employs TRBV27 and TRBJ2-3; TRBD1 is a possible D gene (5 bases). V lost 7 bases, J lost 4 bases, and 15 bases lay in between. CDR3 length: 14 residues. Germline V gene sequence: CDR1 MNHEY, CDR2 SMNVEV (reference sequence). The CDR3 DNA follows: TGTGCCAGCACCCTTCTCCAGGGCGCAGATACGCAGTATTTT. This sequence encodes CASTLLQGADTQYF.

This chain connects TRBV19 to TRBJ2-6, with D possibly TRBD2 on 5 matching bases. V was cut by 4 bases and J by 3 bases, with 7 bases left in between. Germline CDR1 reads LNHDA; CDR2 reads SQIVND (reference sequence). The CDR3 loop spans 14 amino acids. The CDR3 region has the DNA TGTGCCAGTAGTAGCGGGTTTGGGGCCAACGTCCTGACTTTC. Translated: CASSSGFGANVLTF.

The chain uses TRBV7-9 and TRBJ2-7, with 7 bases that match TRBD1. Losses at the gene ends were 9 bases for V and 0 bases for J; bases not matched to a gene: 5. CDR1 is SEHNR, CDR2 FQNEAQ, per germline (reference sequence). There are 13 residues in the CDR3. The CDR3 protein is CASTGASSYEQYF. In nucleotides, the CDR3 is TGTGCCAGTACAGGGGCTAGCTCCTACGAGCAGTACTTC.

The CDR3 region has the DNA TGTGCCAGCAGCTCTCAGACAGAGGTGAACACTGAAGCTTTCTTT. It yields the protein CASSSQTEVNTEAFF. This chain uses TRBV7-6 with TRBJ1-1; D may be TRBD1 (5 bases). CDR3 length: 15 residues. Trimming pared 4 bases from V and 0 bases from J, leaving 12 bases between. Germline lookup yields CDR1 SGHVS and CDR2 FNYEAQ.

The CDR3: CSVKGQGAGETQYF. CDR3 coding DNA: TGCAGCGTAAAAGGACAGGGGGCCGGGGAGACCCAGTACTTC. This rearrangement joins TRBV29-1 to TRBJ2-5, with 11 bases aligning to TRBD1. The trim removed 6 bases at V and 5 bases at J, leaving 8 bases unmatched. The CDR3 has 14 amino acids. Looked up from germline, CDR1 is SQVTM and CDR2 is ANQGSEA.

As regards this clone: One end of the junction is discordant with germline, which a read error may explain. V usage is TRBV2 and J usage is TRBJ2-5; D is perhaps TRBD1 (6 bases). The germline V gene has CDR1 SNHLY and CDR2 FYNNEI. The CDR3 loop spans 15 amino acids. The CDR3 is CASSPGQRRLVELDF. The CDR3 coding sequence is TGTGCCAGCAGCCCTGGACAGCGGAGATTGGTAGAGTTGGACTTC.